This T cell receptor beta chain came from a study of PD-1 blockade in classical Hodgkin lymphoma. About the study: Nivolumab was given intravenously to patients at 3 mg/kg every 2 weeks.

Generated by immunoSEQ multiplex PCR, the TCRdb table keeps only in-frame clones and is missing some. Of fewer than 45,000 clones in the sample, around 87% were seen once. CDR3 size: 11 residues. The V and J ends lost 6 bases and 4 bases respectively, with 4 bases between them. Germline V lookup: CDR1 SGHDT, CDR2 YYEEEE. All trial patients relapsed after autologous stem cell transplantation. The source is a human donor with classical Hodgkin lymphoma. The chain has TRBV5-6 and TRBJ2-2; D not resolved. The specimen was peripheral blood mononuclear cells (PBMCs), collected before the second cycle of nivolumab. The CDR3 DNA sequence: TGTGCCAGCACCATCACCGGGGAGCTGTTTTTT. It is translated as CASTITGELFF.